The 3 T cell receptor beta chains given below trace back to one sample, sequenced in a study of blood T cell repertoires in COVID-19. Measured with immunoSEQ multiplex PCR; TCRdb has only the in-frame clones, and not every one. Counted here are about 300,000 clones, 87% occurring once; the ten biggest clones make up approximately 5.3%. Sequencing input: PBMCs or T cells enriched from blood (not recorded which). The origin of the receptors is a woman in her twenties or thirties who had recovered from COVID-19.

This clone showed up just once. This chain connects TRBV7-9 to TRBJ1-4; a possible D gene is TRBD1 (5 bases). The CDR3 is made up of 14 amino acids. The V gene's germline CDR1 is SEHNR and CDR2 FQNEAQ (reference sequence). V lost 5 bases and J 6 bases, leaving 13 bases between the germline ends. CDR3 sequence reads: CASSPRGFDEKLFF. CDR3 DNA: TGTGCCAGCAGCCCTCGGGGGTTCGATGAAAAACTGTTTTTT.

This rearrangement joins TRBV2 to TRBJ2-2; 8 bases map to TRBD2. V was pared by 6 bases and J by 5 bases, with 17 bases of the junction left unmatched. This CDR3 is 18 amino acids long. CDR1 SNHLY and CDR2 FYNNEI come from the germline V gene. The CDR3 bases are TGTGCCAGCAGCCGAAATTGGGCGAGGGCTAGCGGGACCGGGGAGCTGTTTTTT. Amino acid sequence: CASSRNWARASGTGELFF. The whole variable domain, remainder taken from reference TRBV2 and TRBJ2-2, is EPEVTQTPSHQVTQMGQEVILRCVPISNHLYFYWYRQILGQKVEFLVSFYNNEISEKSEIFDDQFSVERPDGSNFTLKIRSTKLEDSAMYFCASSRNWARASGTGELFFGEGSRLTVL.

V and J are TRBV27 and TRBJ2-3; D uncertain. V gave up 5 bases and J gave up 3 bases, with 12 bases separating them. This CDR3 region has 14 residues. The germline V gene has CDR1 MNHEY and CDR2 SMNVEV (reference sequence). This CDR3 is CASSSRQATDTQYF. CDR3 coding DNA: TGTGCCAGCAGTAGCAGGCAGGCGACAGATACGCAGTATTTT.